This TCR beta chain was found in a study of radiotherapy plus CTLA-4 blockade in lung cancer. For the study at large: Disease control was seen in 25% to 40% of patients, objective responses in 18%.

To note about this clone: Its target is not known.

In chemo-refractory metastatic non-small-cell lung cancer, patients got ipilimumab CTLA-4 blockade together with focal radiation. Study-wide results and limits: An expansion of tumor-derived TCR clones occurred in blood after radiotherapy plus ipilimumab. Increased serum interferon-beta after radiation also reportedly predicted response strongly.

The CDR3 consists of 16 residues. Per germline, CDR1 MDHEN and CDR2 SYDVKM. V was clipped by 5 bases and J by 6 bases; unmatched bases: 10. Method: immunoSEQ multiplex PCR; TCRdb's copy keeps in-frame clones and lacks some. The table records about 76,000 clones, roughly 80% of them present only once. The chain uses TRBV28 and TRBJ2-3, with TRBD2 matching over 11 bases. The sequence derives from a human donor with non-small cell lung cancer who had stable disease on radiotherapy plus ipilimumab. The source material was peripheral blood, sampled from a patient treated with radiotherapy plus ipilimumab. The CDR3 loop is CASSRRLAGTGDTQYF. The CDR3 DNA reads TGTGCCAGCAGTCGGAGACTAGCGGGGACGGGGGATACGCAGTATTTT.